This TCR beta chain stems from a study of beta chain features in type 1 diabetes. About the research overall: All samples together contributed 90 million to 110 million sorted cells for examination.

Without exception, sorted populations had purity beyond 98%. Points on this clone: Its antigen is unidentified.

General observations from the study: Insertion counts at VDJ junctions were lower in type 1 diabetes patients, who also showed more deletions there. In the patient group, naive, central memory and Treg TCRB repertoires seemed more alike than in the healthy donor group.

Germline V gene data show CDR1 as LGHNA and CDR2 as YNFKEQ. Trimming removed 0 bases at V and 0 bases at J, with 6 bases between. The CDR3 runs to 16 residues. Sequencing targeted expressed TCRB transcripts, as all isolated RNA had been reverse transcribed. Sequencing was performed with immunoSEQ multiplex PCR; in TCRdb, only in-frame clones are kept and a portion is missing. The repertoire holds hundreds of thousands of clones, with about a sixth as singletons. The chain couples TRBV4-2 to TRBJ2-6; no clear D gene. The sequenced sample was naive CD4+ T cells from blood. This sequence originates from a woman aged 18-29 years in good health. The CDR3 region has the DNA TGTGCCAGCAGCCAAGATGAAGCCTCTGGGGCCAACGTCCTGACTTTC. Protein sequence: CASSQDEASGANVLTF.